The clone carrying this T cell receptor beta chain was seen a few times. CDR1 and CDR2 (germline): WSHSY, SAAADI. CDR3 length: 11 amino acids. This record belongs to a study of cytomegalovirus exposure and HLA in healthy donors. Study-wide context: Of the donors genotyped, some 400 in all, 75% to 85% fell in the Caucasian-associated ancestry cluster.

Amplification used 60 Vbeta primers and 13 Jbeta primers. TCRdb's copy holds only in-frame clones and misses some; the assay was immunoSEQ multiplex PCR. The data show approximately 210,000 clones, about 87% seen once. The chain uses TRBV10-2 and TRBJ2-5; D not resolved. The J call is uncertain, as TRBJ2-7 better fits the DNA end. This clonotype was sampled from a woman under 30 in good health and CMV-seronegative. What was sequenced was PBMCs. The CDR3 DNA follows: TGCGCCAGCAGTGACCCGTACGAGCAGTACTTC. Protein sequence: CASSDPYEQYF.